The rows below give T cell receptor beta chains drawn from one sample of a study of blood T cell repertoires in COVID-19. TCRdb's table, derived via immunoSEQ multiplex PCR, lists solely in-frame clones and lacks some. The sample consists of 90,000 to 120,000 clones, around 80% of them appearing once. The specimen was peripheral blood. The source of these receptors is a man between 70 and 80 years old with acute or convalescent COVID-19. Both conserved end residues are part of each CDR3. D genes are given only for firm matches. Clone size is given for some rows only: seen once, a few or many times, or a class if the clone is expanded.

V gene	D gene	J gene	clone size	CDR3 DNA	CDR3 protein
TRBV11-3	TRBD2	TRBJ2-2	NA	TGTGCCAGCAGCGCCTATAGCGGGGGGGCCGCGTCCGGGGAGCTGTTTTTT	CASSAYSGGAASGELFF
TRBV11-2	TRBD2	TRBJ2-5	NA	TGTGCCAGCAGCCGCAGACTAGCGGAAGAGACCCAGTACTTC	CASSRRLAEETQYF
TRBV9	NA	TRBJ2-1	NA	TGTGCCAGCAGCGTAGAAGGGGAATCCTACAATGAGCAGTTCTTC	CASSVEGESYNEQFF
TRBV6-5	NA	TRBJ1-4	once	TGTGCCAGCAGTTCGGAGAGGGCTAATGGTGAAAAACTGTTTTTT	CASSSERANGEKLFF
TRBV5-8	TRBD2	TRBJ2-7	few	TGTGCCAGCAGCGGCCGAGCGGGGCCCCTCTCCTACGAGCAGTACTTC	CASSGRAGPLSYEQYF
TRBV5-5	NA	TRBJ1-2	once	TGTGCCAGCAGCTTTTCAGGGGACAACTATGGCTACACCTTC	CASSFSGDNYGYTF
TRBV5-5	TRBD1	TRBJ1-3	NA	TGTGCCAGCAGCACAAGGACAGGGCCCCGCTCTGGAAACACCATATATTTT	CASSTRTGPRSGNTIYF
TRBV5-5	NA	TRBJ1-5	NA	TGTGCCAGCAGCTTGTTACAGGATTACGGCAATCAGCCCCAGCATTTT	CASSLLQDYGNQPQHF
TRBV6-1	TRBD2	TRBJ2-1	NA	TGTGCCAGCAGTGAAGTAGGTCTAGCGGGGTACAATGAGCAGTTCTTC	CASSEVGLAGYNEQFF
TRBV7-9	TRBD1	TRBJ1-1	NA	TGTGCCAGCAGCCCTGGACAGGGGAACACTGAAGCTTTCTTT	CASSPGQGNTEAFF
TRBV5-1	TRBD1	TRBJ1-6	NA	TGCGCCAGCACCGCGACAGGGTCAAGTTCACCCCTCCACTTT	CASTATGSSSPLHF
TRBV7-6	NA	TRBJ1-2	NA	TGTGCCAGCAGCGACAACCCCGGGGATGGCTACACCTTC	CASSDNPGDGYTF
TRBV9	NA	TRBJ1-4	NA	TGTGCCAGCAGCGTATCAGGTCGGGAAAAACTGTTTTTT	CASSVSGREKLFF
TRBV18	NA	TRBJ1-1	NA	TGTGCCAGCTCACCAATGGGGCTAGGGGGACCGAACACTGAAGCTTTCTTT	CASSPMGLGGPNTEAFF
TRBV11-2	NA	TRBJ1-6	NA	TGTGCCAGCAGCTTACAGGGCACCGATTCACCCCTCCACTTT	CASSLQGTDSPLHF
TRBV7-8	NA	TRBJ1-1	NA	TGTGCCAGCAGCTGGCGGGGTTTGACTGAAGCTTTCTTT	CASSWRGLTEAFF
TRBV9	TRBD1	TRBJ1-6	NA	TGTGCCAGCAGCAAAGGACAGGGTAGCTCACCCCTCCACTTT	CASSKGQGSSPLHF
TRBV7-8	NA	TRBJ1-4	NA	TGTGCCAGCAGCTTAGCGTATGCGGGGGGCGGGGTGTCTGAAAAACTGTTTTTT	CASSLAYAGGGVSEKLFF
TRBV6-5	NA	TRBJ2-6	NA	TGTGCCAGCAGTTACTTCAGGGGTGCTGGGGCCAACGTCCTGACTTTC	CASSYFRGAGANVLTF
TRBV7-2	TRBD1	TRBJ2-1	NA	TGTGCCAGCAGCGGAACCGGGACAGGGTATGAGCAGTTCTTC	CASSGTGTGYEQFF
TRBV7-9	NA	TRBJ1-2	NA	TGTGCCAGCAGCTGGGACATGTATGGCTACACCTTC	CASSWDMYGYTF
TRBV5-1	TRBD2	TRBJ2-1	NA	TGCGCCAGCAGCTCAATCGGGGGGGCCGAGGATGAGCAGTTCTTC	CASSSIGGAEDEQFF
TRBV6-5	TRBD2	TRBJ2-1	NA	TGTGCCAGCTATGAGTCCGGGGGGGCCGATGAGCAGTTCTTC	CASYESGGADEQFF
TRBV18	TRBD1	TRBJ2-5	NA	TGTGCCAGCTCTACAGGGGCGGAAGAGACCCAGTACTTC	CASSTGAEETQYF
TRBV5-1	TRBD2	TRBJ2-3	once	TGCGCCAGCAGCTTGGCCCCCCTTCTAGCGGGGGGGAGCACAGATACGCAGTATTTT	CASSLAPLLAGGSTDTQYF
TRBV27	NA	TRBJ1-2	NA	TGTGCCAGCAGTTTAGGCAGGGTTGGTGGCTACACCTTC	CASSLGRVGGYTF
TRBV6-1	NA	TRBJ2-1	many	TGTGCCAGCAGTGTCGGCCAGGGGGGCACCTACAATGAGCAGTTCTTC	CASSVGQGGTYNEQFF
TRBV3-1/TRBV3-2	TRBD1	TRBJ1-1	NA	TGTGCCAGCAGCGTAGACAGGGGGGCCCCCTTGAACACTGAAGCTTTCTTT	CASSVDRGAPLNTEAFF
TRBV10-3	NA	TRBJ1-5	NA	TGTGCCATCAGTGAGTCGGCGGGGCAGCCCCAGCATTTT	CAISESAGQPQHF
TRBV13	TRBD1	TRBJ1-1	NA	TGTGCCAGCAGCTTATTGTCACGACAGGGCACTGAAGCTTTCTTT	CASSLLSRQGTEAFF
TRBV19	NA	TRBJ1-3	NA	TGTGCCAGTAGTGTACAGGGAGGGTCTGGAAACACCATATATTTT	CASSVQGGSGNTIYF
TRBV6-4	NA	TRBJ1-2	NA	TGTGCCAGCAGTGCCGGACAGAGCTATGGCTACACCTTC	CASSAGQSYGYTF
TRBV19	TRBD1	TRBJ1-5	NA	TGTGCCAGTAGTATAGAATCGGGGACAGGAATCCTCAATCAGCCCCAGCATTTT	CASSIESGTGILNQPQHF
TRBV5-4	TRBD1	TRBJ1-1	NA	TGTGCCAGCAGTGGACAGGACTTTGAAGCTTTCTTT	CASSGQDFEAFF
TRBV4-2	TRBD2	TRBJ2-2	once	TGTGCCAGCAGCCAACGTGTGCCTACTAGCGGGGCGGACACCGGGGAGCTGTTTTTT	CASSQRVPTSGADTGELFF
TRBV5-1	TRBD1	TRBJ1-1	NA	TGCGCCAGCAGCTTGGGAAAAACAGGGGCAGCTTTCTTT	CASSLGKTGAAFF
TRBV7-6	NA	TRBJ1-1	once	TGTGCCAGCAGCTCTACAGGGTCAACTGAAGCTTTCTTT	CASSSTGSTEAFF
TRBV6-2/TRBV6-3	NA	TRBJ2-7	NA	TGTGCCAGCAGTTACGGGCAGGGAAGCCACGAGCAGTACTTC	CASSYGQGSHEQYF
TRBV7-3	NA	TRBJ2-2	NA	TGTGCCAGCAGCTTAACAGGCGGGGTGAACACCGGGGAGCTGTTTTTT	CASSLTGGVNTGELFF
TRBV3-1/TRBV3-2	TRBD1	TRBJ2-7	NA	TGTGCCAGCAGCCAAGAGGGTCAGGGGGTGGGAACCTACGAGCAGTACTTC	CASSQEGQGVGTYEQYF